The text below deals with one T cell receptor beta chain. Primers: 60 Vbeta forward and 13 Jbeta reverse. Assay used: immunoSEQ multiplex PCR; TCRdb lists only in-frame clones, some missing. Seen here are 150,000 to 200,000 clones, about 86% observed once, and the top ten hold approximately 2%. These data belong to a study of cytomegalovirus exposure and HLA in healthy donors. Deletions cut 7 bases from V and 1 base from J, with 8 bases between. Germline CDR1 reads WSHSY; CDR2 reads SAAADI. This CDR3 has 13 amino acids. This receptor was obtained from a woman between 18 and 29 years old in good health and CMV-seronegative. The rearrangement links TRBV10-2 to TRBJ2-1, with D uncertain. Sequenced: PBMCs. DNA of the CDR3: TGCGCCAGCAACGAGGTTTCCTACAATGAGCAGTTCTTC. As protein: CASNEVSYNEQFF.